A selection of T cell receptor beta chains follows, all from one sample in a study of blood T cell repertoires in COVID-19. The protocol was immunoSEQ multiplex PCR, while the TCRdb copy is restricted to in-frame clones and leaves out a portion. The data contain roughly 220,000 clones, about nine tenths of them singletons. Material for sequencing was peripheral blood. The source is a man aged 25 to 40 who had recovered from COVID-19. Each CDR3 is given with its conserved first and last residue. A D gene is named only where the DNA matches it firmly. Expanded clones are given a class, and other clones once, few, many or no size at all.

size	length	D	V	J	CDR3	DNA
.	13	.	TRBV4-2	TRBJ2-7	CASSQDLAYEQYF	TGTGCCAGCAGCCAAGATCTCGCCTACGAGCAGTACTTC
.	14	.	TRBV7-9	TRBJ1-1	CASSLRAMNTEAFF	TGTGCCAGCAGCTTGCGGGCCATGAACACTGAAGCTTTCTTT
.	15	.	TRBV5-1	TRBJ1-2	CASSLIGSGGNGYTF	TGCGCCAGCAGCTTGATAGGGTCAGGAGGTAATGGCTACACCTTC
.	13	TRBD1	TRBV11-2	TRBJ1-4	CASSWTGDEKLFF	TGTGCCAGCAGCTGGACAGGGGATGAAAAACTGTTTTTT
.	13	.	TRBV28	TRBJ1-1	CASSFGEDTEAFF	TGTGCCAGCAGTTTCGGGGAGGACACTGAAGCTTTCTTT
.	15	TRBD2	TRBV2	TRBJ2-1	CASSRGAGVTYEQFF	TGTGCCAGCAGTCGAGGAGCGGGGGTGACTTATGAGCAGTTCTTC
.	14	.	TRBV4-2	TRBJ2-7	CASSQGLEVREQYF	TGTGCCAGCAGCCAAGGACTAGAGGTCCGCGAGCAGTACTTC
.	13	.	TRBV11-2	TRBJ2-5	CASSPPSRETQYF	TGTGCCAGCAGCCCCCCCTCCAGAGAGACCCAGTACTTC
.	16	TRBD2	TRBV5-1	TRBJ2-3	CASSLTGGPRTDTQYF	TGCGCCAGCAGCCTGACGGGGGGGCCCCGCACAGATACGCAGTATTTT
.	13	TRBD1	TRBV12-3/TRBV12-4	TRBJ1-5	CASSPGGGQPQHF	TGTGCCAGCAGTCCAGGGGGCGGTCAGCCCCAGCATTTT
.	15	TRBD2	TRBV9	TRBJ2-7	CASSALPGLAYEQYF	TGTGCCAGCAGCGCCCTTCCGGGACTAGCCTACGAGCAGTACTTC
few	17	TRBD1	TRBV6-1	TRBJ1-1	CASSEEGTGRMNTEAFF	TGTGCCAGCAGTGAAGAGGGGACAGGGAGAATGAACACTGAAGCTTTCTTT
.	10	.	TRBV20-1	TRBJ1-2	CSLITYGYTF	TGCAGCCTAATAACCTATGGCTACACCTTC
.	13	TRBD1	TRBV4-2	TRBJ1-1	CASSQGRGQEAFF	TGTGCCAGCAGCCAAGGGAGGGGACAGGAAGCTTTCTTT
.	12	.	TRBV11-2	TRBJ2-5	CASSVIQETQYF	TGTGCCAGCAGTGTCATCCAAGAGACCCAGTACTTC
.	16	.	TRBV19	TRBJ1-1	CASSATFTGQGTEAFF	TGTGCCAGTAGTGCGACTTTTACAGGGCAGGGCACTGAAGCTTTCTTT
once	15	TRBD1	TRBV5-6	TRBJ2-3	CASTAGTGEGDTQYF	TGTGCCAGCACCGCCGGGACAGGGGAGGGAGATACGCAGTATTTT
few	13	.	TRBV7-9	TRBJ1-5	CASSFNSNQPQHF	TGTGCCAGCAGCTTTAATAGCAATCAGCCCCAGCATTTT